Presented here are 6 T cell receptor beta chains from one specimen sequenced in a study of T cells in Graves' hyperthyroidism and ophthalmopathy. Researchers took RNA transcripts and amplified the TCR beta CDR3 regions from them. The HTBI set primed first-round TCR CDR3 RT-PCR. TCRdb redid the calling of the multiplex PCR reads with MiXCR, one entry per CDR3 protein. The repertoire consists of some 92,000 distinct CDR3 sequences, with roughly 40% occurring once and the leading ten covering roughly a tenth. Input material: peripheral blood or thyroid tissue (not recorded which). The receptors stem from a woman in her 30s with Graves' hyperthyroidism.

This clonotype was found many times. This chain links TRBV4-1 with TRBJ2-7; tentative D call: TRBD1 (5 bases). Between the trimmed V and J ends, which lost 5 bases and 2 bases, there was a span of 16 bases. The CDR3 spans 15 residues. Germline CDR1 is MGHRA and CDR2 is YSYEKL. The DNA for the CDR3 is TGCGCCAGCAGCTCACAGTACTCCAGGGCCTACGAGCAGTACTTC. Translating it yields CASSSQYSRAYEQYF.

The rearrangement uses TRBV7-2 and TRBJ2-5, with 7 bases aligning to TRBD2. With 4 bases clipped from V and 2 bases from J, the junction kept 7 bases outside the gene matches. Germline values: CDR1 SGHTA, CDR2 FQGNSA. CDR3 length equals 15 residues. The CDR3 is CASSSSQGGQETQYF. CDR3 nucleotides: TGTGCCAGCAGCTCATCTCAGGGAGGGCAAGAGACCCAGTACTTC.

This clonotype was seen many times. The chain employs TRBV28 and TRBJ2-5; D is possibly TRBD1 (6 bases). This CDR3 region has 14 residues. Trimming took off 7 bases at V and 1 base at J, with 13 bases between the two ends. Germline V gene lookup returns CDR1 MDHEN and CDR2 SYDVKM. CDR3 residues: CASNDRTAQETQYF. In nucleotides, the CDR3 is TGTGCCAGCAATGACCGGACAGCCCAAGAGACCCAGTACTTC.

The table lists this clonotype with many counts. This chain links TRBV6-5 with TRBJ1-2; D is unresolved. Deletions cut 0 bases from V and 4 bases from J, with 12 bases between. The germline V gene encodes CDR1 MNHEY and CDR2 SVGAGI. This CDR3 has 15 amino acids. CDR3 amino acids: CASSYSEGSSYGYTF. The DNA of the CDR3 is TGTGCCAGCAGTTACTCGGAAGGGAGTAGCTATGGCTACACCTTC.

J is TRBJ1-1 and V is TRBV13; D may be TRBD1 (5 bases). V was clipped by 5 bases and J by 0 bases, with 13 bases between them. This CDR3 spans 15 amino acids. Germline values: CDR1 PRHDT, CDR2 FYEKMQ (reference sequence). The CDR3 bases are TGTGCCAGCAGCCAAGAAGGGGCCCTGAACACTGAAGCTTTCTTT. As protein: CASSQEGALNTEAFF.

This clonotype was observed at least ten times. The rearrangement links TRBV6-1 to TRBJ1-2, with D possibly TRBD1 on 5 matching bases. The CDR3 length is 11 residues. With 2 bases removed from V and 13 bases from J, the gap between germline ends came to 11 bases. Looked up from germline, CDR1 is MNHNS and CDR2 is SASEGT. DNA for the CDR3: TGTGCCAGCAGTGAACGAGAGGGGTCCACCTTC. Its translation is CASSEREGSTF.